There are a few counts of the clone carrying this T cell receptor beta chain. Trimming took off 6 bases at V and 5 bases at J, with 13 bases between the two ends. The CDR3 spans 14 residues. CDR1 is MNHNY, CDR2 SVGAGI, per germline (reference sequence). The entry originates in a study of T cell repertoires in cytomegalovirus infection. TCRdb called the reads again in MiXCR, with one record for every CDR3 protein. The table lists some 400,000 distinct CDR3 sequences, approximately 31% of them singletons, with roughly 15% in the top ten. This chain connects TRBV6-6 to TRBJ1-4; D perhaps matches TRBD1 (6 bases). The sample taken for sequencing was PBMCs. This clonotype originated in a human donor in good health (CMV status not recorded). Some clones in this sample may be carry-over from other donors' samples. The DNA for the CDR3 is TGTGCCAGCAGACCACCCGACAGGAATGAAAAACTGTTTTTT. Residues: CASRPPDRNEKLFF.